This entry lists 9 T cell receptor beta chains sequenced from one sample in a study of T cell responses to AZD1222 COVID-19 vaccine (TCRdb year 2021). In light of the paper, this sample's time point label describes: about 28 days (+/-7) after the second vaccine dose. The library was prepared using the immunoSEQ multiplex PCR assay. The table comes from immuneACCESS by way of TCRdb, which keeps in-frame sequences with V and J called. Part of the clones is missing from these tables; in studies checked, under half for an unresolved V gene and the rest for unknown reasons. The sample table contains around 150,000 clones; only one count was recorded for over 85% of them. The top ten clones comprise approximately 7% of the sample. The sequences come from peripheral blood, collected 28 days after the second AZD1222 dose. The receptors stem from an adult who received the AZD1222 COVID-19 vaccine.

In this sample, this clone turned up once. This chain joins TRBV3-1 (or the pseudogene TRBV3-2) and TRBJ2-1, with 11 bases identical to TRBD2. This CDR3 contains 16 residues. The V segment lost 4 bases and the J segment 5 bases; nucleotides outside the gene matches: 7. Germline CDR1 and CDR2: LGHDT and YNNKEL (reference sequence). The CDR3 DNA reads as TGTGCCAGCAGCCCCTTAGCGGGGGGGGTCAACAATGAGCAGTTCTTC. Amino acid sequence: CASSPLAGGVNNEQFF.

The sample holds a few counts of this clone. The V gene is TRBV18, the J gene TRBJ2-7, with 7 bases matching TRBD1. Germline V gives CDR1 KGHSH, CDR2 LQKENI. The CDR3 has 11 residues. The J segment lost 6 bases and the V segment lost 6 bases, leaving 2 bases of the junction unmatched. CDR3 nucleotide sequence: TGTGCCAGCTCCACAGGGGTCGAGCAGTACTTC. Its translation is CASSTGVEQYF.

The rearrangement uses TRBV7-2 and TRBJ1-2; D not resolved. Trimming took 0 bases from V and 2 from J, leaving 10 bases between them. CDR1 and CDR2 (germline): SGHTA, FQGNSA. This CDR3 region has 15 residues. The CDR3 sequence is CASSLAPLMNYGYTF. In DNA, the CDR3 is TGTGCCAGCAGCTTAGCTCCTCTTATGAACTATGGCTACACCTTC.

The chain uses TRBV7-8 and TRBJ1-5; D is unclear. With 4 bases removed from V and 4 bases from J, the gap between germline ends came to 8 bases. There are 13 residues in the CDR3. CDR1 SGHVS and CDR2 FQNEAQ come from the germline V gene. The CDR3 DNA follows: TGTGCCAGCAGCTGGGCGAGTAATCAGCCCCAGCATTTT. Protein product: CASSWASNQPQHF.

The CDR3 sequence: CASSFIAGTGGTDTQYF. The CDR3 DNA reads TGCGCCAGCAGCTTTATCGCCGGGACAGGGGGTACAGATACGCAGTATTTT. The gene calls are TRBV5-1 and TRBJ2-3; TRBD1 agrees at 11 bases. This CDR3 is built from 17 residues. V dropped 2 bases and J dropped 3; count of bases not matched to a gene: 8. Looked up from germline, CDR1 is SGHRS and CDR2 is YFSETQ.

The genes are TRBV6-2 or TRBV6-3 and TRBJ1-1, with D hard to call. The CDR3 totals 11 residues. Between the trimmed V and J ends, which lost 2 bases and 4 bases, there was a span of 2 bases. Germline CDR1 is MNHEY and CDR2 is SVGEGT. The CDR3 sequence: CASSYITEAFF. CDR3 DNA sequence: TGTGCCAGCAGTTACATCACTGAAGCTTTCTTT.

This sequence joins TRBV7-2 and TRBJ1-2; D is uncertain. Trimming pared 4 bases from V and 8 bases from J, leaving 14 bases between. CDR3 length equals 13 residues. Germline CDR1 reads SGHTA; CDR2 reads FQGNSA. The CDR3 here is CASSSAEGLGYTF. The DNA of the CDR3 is TGTGCCAGCAGCTCGGCAGAAGGATTAGGCTACACCTTC.

The CDR3 here is CASSASTDTQYF. CDR3 DNA: TGTGCCAGCAGCGCCTCCACAGATACGCAGTATTTT. The chain links TRBV9 to TRBJ2-3, with D unclear. Germline V gene data show CDR1 as SGDLS and CDR2 as YYNGEE. The germline V and J ends were trimmed by 3 bases and 2 bases, with 4 bases remaining between them. This CDR3 has 12 amino acids.

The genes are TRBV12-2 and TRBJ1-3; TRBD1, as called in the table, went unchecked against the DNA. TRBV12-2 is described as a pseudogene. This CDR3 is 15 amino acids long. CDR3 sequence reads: CASRLGQGSGNTIYF. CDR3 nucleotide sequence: TGTGCAAGTCGCTTAGGGCAGGGGTCTGGAAACACCATATATTTT.